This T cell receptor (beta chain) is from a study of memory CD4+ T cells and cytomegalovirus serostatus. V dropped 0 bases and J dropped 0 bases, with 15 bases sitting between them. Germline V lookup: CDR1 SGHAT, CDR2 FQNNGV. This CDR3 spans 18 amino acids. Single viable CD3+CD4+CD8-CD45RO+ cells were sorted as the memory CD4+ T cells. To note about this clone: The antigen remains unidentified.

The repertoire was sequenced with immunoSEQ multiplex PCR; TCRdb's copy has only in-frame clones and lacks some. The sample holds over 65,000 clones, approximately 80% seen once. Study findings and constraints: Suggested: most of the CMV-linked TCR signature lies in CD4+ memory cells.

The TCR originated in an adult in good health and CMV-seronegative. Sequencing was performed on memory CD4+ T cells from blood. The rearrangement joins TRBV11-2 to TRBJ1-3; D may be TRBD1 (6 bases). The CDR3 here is CASSLDQRGVISGNTIYF. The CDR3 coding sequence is TGTGCCAGCAGCTTAGATCAGAGGGGGGTCATCTCTGGAAACACCATATATTTT.